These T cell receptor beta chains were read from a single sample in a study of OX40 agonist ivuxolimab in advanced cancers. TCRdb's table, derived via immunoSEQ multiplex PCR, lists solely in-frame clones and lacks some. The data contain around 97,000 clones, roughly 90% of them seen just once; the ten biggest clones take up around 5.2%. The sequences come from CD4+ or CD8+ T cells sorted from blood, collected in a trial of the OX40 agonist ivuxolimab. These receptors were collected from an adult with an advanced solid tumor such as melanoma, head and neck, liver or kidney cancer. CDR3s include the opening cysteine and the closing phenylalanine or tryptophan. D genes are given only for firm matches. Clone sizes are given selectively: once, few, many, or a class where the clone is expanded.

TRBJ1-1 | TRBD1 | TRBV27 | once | CASRPQGGKGTEAFF | TGTGCCAGCAGGCCACAGGGGGGCAAAGGCACTGAAGCTTTCTTT
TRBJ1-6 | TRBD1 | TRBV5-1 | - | CASSPEGAQDPSPLHF | TGCGCCAGCAGTCCGGAGGGGGCGCAGGATCCTTCACCCCTCCACTTT
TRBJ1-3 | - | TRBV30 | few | CAWTDWGSGNTIYF | TGTGCCTGGACTGATTGGGGCTCTGGAAACACCATATATTTT
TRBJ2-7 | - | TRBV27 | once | CASSLSNSYEQYF | TGTGCCAGCAGTTTATCGAATTCCTACGAGCAGTACTTC
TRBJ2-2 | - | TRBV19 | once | CASSAWTDFTGELFF | TGTGCCAGTAGTGCCTGGACAGACTTCACCGGGGAGCTGTTTTTT
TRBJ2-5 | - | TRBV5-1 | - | CASSYFQETQYF | TGCGCCAGCAGCTATTTCCAAGAGACCCAGTACTTC
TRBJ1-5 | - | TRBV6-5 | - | CASSYRGGNQPQHF | TGTGCCAGCAGTTACCGGGGCGGCAATCAGCCCCAGCATTTT
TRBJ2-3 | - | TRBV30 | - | CAWSGGETDTQYF | TGTGCCTGGAGTGGGGGGGAAACAGATACGCAGTATTTT
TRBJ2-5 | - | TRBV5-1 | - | CASSFQETQYF | TGCGCCAGCAGCTTTCAAGAGACCCAGTACTTC
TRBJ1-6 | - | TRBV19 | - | CASSAQGRDSPLHF | TGTGCCAGTAGTGCACAGGGAAGGGATTCACCCCTCCACTTT
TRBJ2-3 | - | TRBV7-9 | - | CASSLAGLAQYF | TGTGCCAGCAGCTTAGCGGGGTTAGCGCAGTATTTT
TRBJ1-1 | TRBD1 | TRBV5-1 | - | CASSLYGQGNTEAFF | TGCGCCAGCAGCTTGTACGGACAGGGGAACACTGAAGCTTTCTTT
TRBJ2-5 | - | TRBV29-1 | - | CSVEEFRETQYF | TGCAGCGTGGAAGAATTTCGAGAGACCCAGTACTTC
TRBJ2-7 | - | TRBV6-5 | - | CASSYPAKGREQYF | TGTGCCAGCAGTTATCCCGCAAAGGGTCGCGAGCAGTACTTC
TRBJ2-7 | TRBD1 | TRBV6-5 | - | CASSLRTGGYEQYF | TGTGCCAGCAGTCTGAGGACAGGGGGTTACGAGCAGTACTTC
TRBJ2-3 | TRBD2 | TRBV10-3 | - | CAISLAGGRIGTDTQYF | TGTGCCATCAGCCTAGCGGGGGGAAGGATCGGCACAGATACGCAGTATTTT
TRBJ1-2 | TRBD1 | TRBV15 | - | CATSPRQGELNYGYTF | TGTGCCACCAGCCCCAGGCAGGGGGAGCTTAACTATGGCTACACCTTC
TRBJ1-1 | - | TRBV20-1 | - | CSAGNVGEAFF | TGCAGTGCGGGGAATGTTGGTGAAGCTTTCTTT
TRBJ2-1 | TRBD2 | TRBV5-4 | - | CASSLSSGSYNEQFF | TGTGCCAGCAGCTTGTCTAGCGGCTCCTACAATGAGCAGTTCTTC
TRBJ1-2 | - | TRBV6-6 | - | CASSYFRADPSSYTF | TGTGCCAGCAGTTACTTTAGGGCAGACCCTTCGAGCTACACCTTC
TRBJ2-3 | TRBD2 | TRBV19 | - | CASNSGGTDTQYF | TGTGCCAGTAACAGCGGGGGCACAGATACGCAGTATTTT
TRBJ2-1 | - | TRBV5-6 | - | CASSRQGLNNEQFF | TGTGCCAGCAGCCGACAGGGACTAAACAATGAGCAGTTCTTC
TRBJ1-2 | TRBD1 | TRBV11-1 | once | CASSEDRGANYGYTF | TGTGCCAGCAGCGAGGACAGGGGGGCTAACTATGGCTACACCTTC
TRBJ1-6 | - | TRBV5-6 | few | CASSLALAARSPLHF | TGTGCCAGCAGCTTGGCCCTGGCAGCACGTTCACCCCTCCACTTT
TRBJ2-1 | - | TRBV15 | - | CATSQGSGRNEQFF | TGTGCCACCAGTCAAGGGAGTGGGCGCAATGAGCAGTTCTTC
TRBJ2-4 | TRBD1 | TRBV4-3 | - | CASSRAGTGGAGTKNIQYF | TGCGCCAGCAGCCGAGCCGGGACAGGGGGCGCTGGAACCAAAAACATTCAGTACTTC
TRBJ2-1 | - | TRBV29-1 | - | CSAPQGDLSYNEQFF | TGCAGCGCTCCACAAGGGGACCTCTCCTACAATGAGCAGTTCTTC
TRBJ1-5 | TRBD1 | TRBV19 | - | CASTYGGNRGQPQHF | TGTGCCAGTACCTATGGAGGGAACAGGGGCCAGCCCCAGCATTTT
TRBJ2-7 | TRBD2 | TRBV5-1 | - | CASSQTSGAYEQYF | TGCGCCAGCAGCCAGACTAGCGGTGCCTACGAGCAGTACTTC
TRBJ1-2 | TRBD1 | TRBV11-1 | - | CASSDSNRGKTYGYTF | TGTGCCAGCAGCGACTCGAACAGGGGGAAGACCTATGGCTACACCTTC
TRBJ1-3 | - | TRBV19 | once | CASTVSPGRSSGNTIYF | TGTGCCAGTACCGTTAGTCCGGGACGAAGCTCTGGAAACACCATATATTTT
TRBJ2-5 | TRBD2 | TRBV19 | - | CASSMSSSGTETQYF | TGTGCCAGTAGTATGTCATCTAGCGGGACGGAGACCCAGTACTTC
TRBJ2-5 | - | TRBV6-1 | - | CASRRGGGETQYF | TGTGCCAGCAGACGTGGTGGGGGGGAGACCCAGTACTTC
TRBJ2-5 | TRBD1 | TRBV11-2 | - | CASSSGQGQTQYF | TGTGCCAGCAGCTCGGGACAGGGCCAGACCCAGTACTTC
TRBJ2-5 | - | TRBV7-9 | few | CASSLQGIQETQYF | TGTGCCAGCAGCTTACAGGGGATACAAGAGACCCAGTACTTC
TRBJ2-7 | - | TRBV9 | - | CASSVESPYYEQYF | TGTGCCAGCAGCGTAGAGAGCCCTTACTACGAGCAGTACTTC
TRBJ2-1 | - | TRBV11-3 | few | CASRSGVHQFF | TGTGCCAGCAGATCAGGGGTTCATCAGTTCTTC
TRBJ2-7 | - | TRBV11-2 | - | CASSLTRYEQYF | TGTGCCAGCAGCTTGACCCGGTACGAGCAGTACTTC
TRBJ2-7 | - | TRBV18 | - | CASSPPGETYEQYF | TGTGCCAGCTCACCCCCAGGGGAAACCTACGAGCAGTACTTC
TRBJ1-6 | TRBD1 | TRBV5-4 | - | CASSYGTGVSPLHF | TGTGCCAGCAGCTACGGGACAGGGGTTTCACCCCTCCACTTT
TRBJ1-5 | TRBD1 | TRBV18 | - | CASSPGTGRFGQPQHF | TGTGCCAGCTCACCCGGGACAGGGCGGTTCGGTCAGCCCCAGCATTTT
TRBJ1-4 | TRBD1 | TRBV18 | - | CASSRGQGNEKLFF | TGTGCCAGCTCCCGCGGACAGGGTAATGAAAAACTGTTTTTT
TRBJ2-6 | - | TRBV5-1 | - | CASSLRETGANVLTF | TGCGCCAGCAGCTTGCGAGAGACTGGGGCCAACGTCCTGACTTTC
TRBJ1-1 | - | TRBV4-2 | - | CASSQALDRRNTEAFF | TGTGCCAGCAGCCAAGCCCTGGACAGAAGGAACACTGAAGCTTTCTTT
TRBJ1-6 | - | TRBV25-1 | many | CASSDATRGLNSPLHF | TGTGCCAGCAGTGATGCTACTCGGGGCCTGAATTCACCCCTCCACTTT
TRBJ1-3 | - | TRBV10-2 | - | CASSDWANIRNTIYF | TGCGCCAGCAGCGACTGGGCCAACATTAGAAACACCATATATTTT
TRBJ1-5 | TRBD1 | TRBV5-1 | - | CASSRTGGMNQPQHF | TGCGCCAGCAGCCGAACAGGGGGAATGAATCAGCCCCAGCATTTT
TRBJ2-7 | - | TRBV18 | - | CASSPKGNYEQYF | TGTGCCAGCTCACCCAAGGGAAACTACGAGCAGTACTTC
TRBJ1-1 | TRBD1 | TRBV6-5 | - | CATRTGIANTEAFF | TGTGCCACAAGGACAGGGATAGCGAACACTGAAGCTTTCTTT
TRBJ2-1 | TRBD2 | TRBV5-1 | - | CASSRFPTSGFYNEQFF | TGCGCCAGCTCCCGCTTCCCTACTAGCGGATTCTACAATGAGCAGTTCTTC
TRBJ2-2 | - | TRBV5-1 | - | CASYSQGELRTGELFF | TGCGCCAGCTATTCTCAAGGGGAGCTGCGCACCGGGGAGCTGTTTTTT
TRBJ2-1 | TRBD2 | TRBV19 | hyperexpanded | CASTATSGDYNEQFF | TGTGCCAGTACAGCCACTAGCGGGGATTACAATGAGCAGTTCTTC
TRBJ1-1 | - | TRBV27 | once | CASSLSWDRLNTEAFF | TGTGCCAGCAGTTTATCTTGGGACCGCCTGAACACTGAAGCTTTCTTT
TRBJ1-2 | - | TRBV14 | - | CASSQSLVWTANYGYTF | TGTGCCAGCAGCCAAAGCCTGGTGTGGACAGCTAACTATGGCTACACCTTC
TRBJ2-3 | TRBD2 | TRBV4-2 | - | CASSQGTSGGQRDTQYF | TGTGCCAGCAGCCAAGGGACTAGCGGGGGGCAGAGAGATACGCAGTATTTT
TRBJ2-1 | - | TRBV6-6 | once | CASTLAFNEQFF | TGTGCCAGCACCCTTGCCTTTAATGAGCAGTTCTTC
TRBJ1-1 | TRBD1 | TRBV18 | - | CASSRTGGRGTEAFF | TGTGCCAGCTCCCGCACAGGGGGGAGAGGCACTGAAGCTTTCTTT
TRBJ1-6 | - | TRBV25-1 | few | CASSVNWNSPLHF | TGTGCCAGCAGTGTCAATTGGAATTCACCCCTCCACTTT
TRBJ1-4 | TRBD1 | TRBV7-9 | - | CASSAGGAGVAEKLFF | TGTGCCAGCAGCGCAGGGGGCGCCGGGGTGGCGGAAAAACTGTTTTTT
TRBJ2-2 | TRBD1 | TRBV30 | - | CAWSARKGQGIPGELFF | TGTGCCTGGAGTGCTCGAAAGGGACAGGGTATCCCCGGGGAGCTGTTTTTT